This T cell receptor beta chain stems from a study of Ad26.COV2.S vaccination and SARS-CoV-2 variants. Study conclusions and caveats: Higher spike-specific TCR breadth was found in vaccine recipients than in placebo recipients.

This CDR3 spans 14 amino acids. Germline V lookup: CDR1 MNHEY, CDR2 SVGAGI. The ends lost 6 bases at V and 4 bases at J; junction bases unmatched: 7. With regard to this clone: Its matching antigen is unknown.

Clones were sequenced by immunoSEQ multiplex PCR, and TCRdb holds only the in-frame ones, with some missing. The sample contains over 130,000 clones, more than 80% of which appear only once. The specimen comprised peripheral blood, sampled after recovery from COVID-19. This TCR derives from a human donor who had recovered from COVID-19. The V call is TRBV6-5, the J call TRBJ1-2; 8 bases are shared with TRBD1. The CDR3, as DNA: TGTGCCAGCAGGATTAGACAGGGGTCCTATGGCTACACCTTC. Amino acids: CASRIRQGSYGYTF.